The 6 T cell receptor beta chains in this list originate from one sample, sequenced in a study of cytomegalovirus exposure and HLA in healthy donors (dated by TCRdb to the late 2010s). The receptor library was made with the immunoSEQ multiplex PCR assay. For the multiplex PCR, a mixture combining 60 forward primers for TCR Vbeta segments and 13 reverse primers for TCR Jbeta segments was used. TCRdb carries this immuneACCESS record with in-frame sequences only. Its versions omit some clonotypes, under half of them owing to an unresolved V gene in the studies checked, with the rest unexplained. In this sample the table shows 150,000 to 200,000 clones, more than 65% of which occur a single time. Approximately 10% of the sample comes from the top ten. Sequences were obtained from PBMCs. These receptors were obtained from a man younger than 35 in good health and CMV-seropositive.

This chain links TRBV6-4 with TRBJ2-1, with 8 bases aligning to TRBD1. The CDR3 contains 13 residues. The V and J ends lost 2 bases and 15 bases, in that order; junction bases with no gene match: 9. The germline gives CDR1 MRHNA, CDR2 SNTAGT. The CDR3 is CASSDKGTGQRFF. CDR3 nucleotides: TGTGCCAGCAGTGACAAAGGGACAGGTCAGCGGTTCTTC.

This chain joins TRBV27 and TRBJ2-2; D might be TRBD2 (6 bases). This CDR3 contains 15 residues. CDR1 is MNHEY, CDR2 SMNVEV, per germline (reference sequence). V lost 6 bases and J 0 bases, leaving 11 bases between the germline ends. The CDR3 nucleotides read TGTGCCAGCAGGGGTGGGGGGTCGAACACCGGGGAGCTGTTTTTT. Translated, it gives CASRGGGSNTGELFF.

V gene TRBV19 combines with J gene TRBJ2-7; a possible D gene is TRBD2 (6 bases). Germline V CDR1 and CDR2: LNHDA, SQIVND (reference sequence). This CDR3 is 14 amino acids long. V was cut by 4 bases and J by 3 bases, with 13 bases left in between. The CDR3, as DNA: TGTGCCAGTAGTAGGAGGGGCCAGCTCTACGAGCAGTACTTC. Translated: CASSRRGQLYEQYF.

The rearrangement links TRBV7-9 to TRBJ1-1, with 7 bases fitting TRBD1. The germline gives CDR1 SEHNR, CDR2 FQNEAQ (reference sequence). The V segment lost 7 bases and the J segment 3 bases; nucleotides outside the gene matches: 14. CDR3 length: 16 residues. CDR3 nucleotide sequence: TGTGCCAGCACCCCGTCTTCACAGGGGCGGGACACTGAAGCTTTCTTT. It codes for CASTPSSQGRDTEAFF. Variable domain in full (rest from reference TRBV7-9 and TRBJ1-1): DTGVSQNPRHKITKRGQNVTFRCDPISEHNRLYWYRQTLGQGPEFLTYFQNEAQLEKSRLLSDRFSAERPKGSFSTLEIQRTEQGDSAMYLCASTPSSQGRDTEAFFGQGTRLTVV.

This clone appeared a few times. The rearrangement joins TRBV6-5 to TRBJ1-1; D gene uncertain. Deletions cut 1 base from V and 1 base from J, with 7 bases between. Germline V lookup: CDR1 MNHEY, CDR2 SVGAGI. This CDR3 spans 14 amino acids. The CDR3 region has the DNA TGTGCCAGCAGTTACTTTTCGGGGAACACTGAAGCTTTCTTT. Its protein is CASSYFSGNTEAFF.

J is TRBJ2-7 and V is TRBV5-1, with 12 bases fitting TRBD1. The CDR3 sequence is 15 residues long. From germline, CDR1 is SGHRS and CDR2 YFSETQ. V lost 4 bases and J lost 0; bases outside the gene matches: 2. The CDR3 region has the DNA TGCGCCAGCAGCCGGGGACAGGGGGCCTCCTACGAGCAGTACTTC. Amino acid sequence: CASSRGQGASYEQYF.